What follows is one T cell receptor (beta chain) and its context. Antigen unknown. Whoever was chosen for sequencing had shown CD8+CD57+ cell expansion by flow cytometry. This sample was included in a study of CD8+CD57+ T cells in acquired aplastic anemia. General study findings and limits: Patients and controls shared nearly 30 CD8+ CDR3 sequences, which appeared highly expressed in patients and within their immunodominant clones.

CDR3 and TCR beta VDJ profiling relied on a genomic DNA template. In TCRdb, the reads were re-called with MiXCR into one record per CDR3 protein. Of 200,000 to 250,000 distinct CDR3 sequences listed, approximately 65% are singletons. This receptor was identified in a human donor with aplastic anemia. Material: sorted CD4+, CD8+, or CD8+CD57+ T cells (not recorded which) from PBMCs.

The CDR3 bases are TGTGCCACCAGTGATCCCCTAGCGGGGGGGGTCAGGGATACGCAGTATTTT. It encodes CATSDPLAGGVRDTQYF. The genes are TRBV24-1 and TRBJ2-3; 12 bases match TRBD2. CDR3 length: 17 residues. With 3 bases clipped from V and 6 bases from J, the junction kept 9 bases outside the gene matches. The germline CDR1 and CDR2 sequences are KGHDR and SFDVKD.